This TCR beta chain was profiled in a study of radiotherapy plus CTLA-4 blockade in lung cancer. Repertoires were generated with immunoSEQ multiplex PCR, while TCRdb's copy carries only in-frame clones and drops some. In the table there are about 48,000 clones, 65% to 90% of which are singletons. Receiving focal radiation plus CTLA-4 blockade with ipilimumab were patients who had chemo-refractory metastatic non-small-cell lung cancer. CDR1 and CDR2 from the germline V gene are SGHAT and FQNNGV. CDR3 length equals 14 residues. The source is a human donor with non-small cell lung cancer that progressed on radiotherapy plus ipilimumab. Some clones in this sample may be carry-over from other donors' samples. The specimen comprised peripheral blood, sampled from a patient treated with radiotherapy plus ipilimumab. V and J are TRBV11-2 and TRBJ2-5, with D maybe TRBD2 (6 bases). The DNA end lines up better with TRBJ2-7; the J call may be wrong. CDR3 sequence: CASSTTGGAYEQYF. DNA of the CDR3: TGTGCCAGCAGCACAACCGGGGGAGCTTACGAGCAGTACTTC.